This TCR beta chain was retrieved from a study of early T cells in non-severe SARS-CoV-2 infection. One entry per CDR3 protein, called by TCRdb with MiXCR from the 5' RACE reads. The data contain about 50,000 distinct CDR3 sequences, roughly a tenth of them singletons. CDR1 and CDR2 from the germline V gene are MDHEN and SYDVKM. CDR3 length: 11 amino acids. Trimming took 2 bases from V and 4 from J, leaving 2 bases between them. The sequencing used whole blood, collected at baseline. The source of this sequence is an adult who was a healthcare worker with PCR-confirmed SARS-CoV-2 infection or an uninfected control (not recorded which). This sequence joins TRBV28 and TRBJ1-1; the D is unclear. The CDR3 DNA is TGTGCCAGCAGTTTAATCACTGAAGCTTTCTTT. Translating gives CASSLITEAFF.